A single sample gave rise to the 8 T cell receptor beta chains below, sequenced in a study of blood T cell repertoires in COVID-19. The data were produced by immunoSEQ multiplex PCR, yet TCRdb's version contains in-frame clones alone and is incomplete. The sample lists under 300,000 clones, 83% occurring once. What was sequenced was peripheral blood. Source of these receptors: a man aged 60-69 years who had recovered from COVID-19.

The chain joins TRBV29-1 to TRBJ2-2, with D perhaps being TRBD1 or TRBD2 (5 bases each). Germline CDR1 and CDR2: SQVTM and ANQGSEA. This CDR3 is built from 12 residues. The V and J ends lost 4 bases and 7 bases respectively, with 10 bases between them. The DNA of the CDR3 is TGCAGCGTTGGAGAGGGGCACGGGGAGCTGTTTTTT. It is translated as CSVGEGHGELFF.

CDR3 sequence (DNA): TGTGCCAGCAGCAGTGGGACTTTTCTAGCCGGGGAGCTGTTTTTT. Protein: CASSSGTFLAGELFF. V usage is TRBV9 and J usage is TRBJ2-2, with D perhaps TRBD2 (6 bases). The V end was cut by 4 bases, the J end by 6 bases, with 16 bases between. Looked up from germline, CDR1 is SGDLS and CDR2 is YYNGEE. The CDR3 contains 15 residues.

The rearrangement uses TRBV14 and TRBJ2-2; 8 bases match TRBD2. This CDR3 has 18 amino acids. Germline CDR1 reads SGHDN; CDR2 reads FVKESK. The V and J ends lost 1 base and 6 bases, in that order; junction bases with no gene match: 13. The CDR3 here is CASSQGNAGLVSPGELFF. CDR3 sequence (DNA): TGTGCCAGCAGCCAAGGGAACGCGGGACTAGTATCGCCCGGGGAGCTGTTTTTT. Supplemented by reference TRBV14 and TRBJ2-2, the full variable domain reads EAGVTQFPSHSVIEKGQTVTLRCDPISGHDNLYWYRRVMGKEIKFLLHFVKESKQDESGMPNNRFLAERTGGTYSTLKVQPAELEDSGVYFCASSQGNAGLVSPGELFFGEGSRLTVL.

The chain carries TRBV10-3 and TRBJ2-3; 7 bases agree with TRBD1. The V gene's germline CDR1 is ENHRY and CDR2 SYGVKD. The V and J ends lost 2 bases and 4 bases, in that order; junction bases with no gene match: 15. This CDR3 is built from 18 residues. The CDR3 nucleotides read TGTGCCATCAGTGAGCCTTCCCTGGGCAGGGGGTCCTCAGATACGCAGTATTTT. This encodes CAISEPSLGRGSSDTQYF.

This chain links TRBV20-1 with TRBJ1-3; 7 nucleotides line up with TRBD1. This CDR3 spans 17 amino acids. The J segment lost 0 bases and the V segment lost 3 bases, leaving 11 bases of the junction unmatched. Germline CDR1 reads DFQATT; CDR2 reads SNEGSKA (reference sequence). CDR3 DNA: TGCAGTGCTAGTAGAGGGACAGCTATAGTCTCTGGAAACACCATATATTTT. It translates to CSASRGTAIVSGNTIYF.

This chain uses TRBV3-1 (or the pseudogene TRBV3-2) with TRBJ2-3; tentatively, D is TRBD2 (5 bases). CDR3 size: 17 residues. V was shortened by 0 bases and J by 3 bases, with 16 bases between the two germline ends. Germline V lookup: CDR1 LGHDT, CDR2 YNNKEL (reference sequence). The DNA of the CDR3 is TGTGCCAGCAGCCAAGAAGGTGGTCTAGCCGGGACAGATACGCAGTATTTT. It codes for CASSQEGGLAGTDTQYF.

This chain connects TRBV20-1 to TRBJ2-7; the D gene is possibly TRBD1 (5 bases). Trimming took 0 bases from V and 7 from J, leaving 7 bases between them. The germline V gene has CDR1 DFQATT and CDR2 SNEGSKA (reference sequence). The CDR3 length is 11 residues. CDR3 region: CSARERTEQYF. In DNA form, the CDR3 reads TGCAGTGCTAGAGAGAGGACAGAGCAGTACTTC.

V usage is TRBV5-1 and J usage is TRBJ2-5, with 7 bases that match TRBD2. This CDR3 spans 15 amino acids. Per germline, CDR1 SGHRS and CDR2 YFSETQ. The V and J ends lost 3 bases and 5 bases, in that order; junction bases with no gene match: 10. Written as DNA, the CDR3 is TGCGCCAGCAGCTCCGGAAGGGAGGGCTTGGAGACCCAGTACTTC. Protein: CASSSGREGLETQYF.